This T cell receptor (beta chain) was retrieved from a study of cytomegalovirus exposure and HLA in healthy donors. Primers: 60 Vbeta forward and 13 Jbeta reverse. As originally analysed: About 10 million shared chains were among approximately 80 million unique TCR beta chains counted in a later analysis. Here immunoSEQ multiplex PCR was the method, and the copy in TCRdb shows in-frame clones only, minus some. The V and J calls and clone size come from that table; D and trimming were worked out from the DNA. Of about 260,000 clones in the sample, around 65% were seen once. The CDR3 has 13 residues. The germline V gene has CDR1 SGHRS and CDR2 YFSETQ.

This receptor was identified in a female donor in good health and CMV-seronegative. Sequencing input: PBMCs. The chain recombines TRBV5-1 with TRBJ2-5; 7 positions agree with TRBD2. With the DNA end fitting TRBJ2-7 better, the J assignment may be wrong. As DNA, the CDR3 is TGCGCCAGCAGCTCTAGCGGACCCTACGAGCAGTACTTC. Protein: CASSSSGPYEQYF.